This T cell receptor (beta chain) was observed in a study of metastatic and nonmetastatic thyroid tumors. Study background: Malignant thyroid and benign thyroid patients provided blood and tumor or nodule tissue whose repertoires were compared.

Among the patients, none had received any treatment before thyroid surgery. Notes on the study in general: Across blood and tumor, TCR beta diversity in malignant thyroid tumors was reportedly significantly higher than in benign nodules.

This clone was recorded a few times. Its specificity is not known. As originally analysed: The study's classifier, a distant-metastasis tool for papillary thyroid cancer, was built using CDR3 differences across clinicopathological groups. TCRdb re-clonotyped the PCR reads via MiXCR. The V and J calls were not made by the authors but by TCRdb's processing. The sample has approximately 7,000 clones, roughly 18% seen once. The sequence came from a male donor with papillary thyroid cancer or a benign thyroid nodule (not recorded which). Some clones in this sample may be carry-over from other donors' samples. Sequencing used adjacent normal tissue.

CDR3 sequence: CASSPTYEQYF. The CDR3 DNA follows: TGTGCCAGCAGCCCTACCTACGAGCAGTACTTC. The V call is TRBV7-8, the J call TRBJ2-7; D gene uncertain. Trimming took off 5 bases at V and 2 bases at J, with 4 bases between the two ends. In germline, CDR1 is SGHVS, CDR2 FQNEAQ. This CDR3 contains 11 residues.